This TCR beta chain derives from a study of T cell repertoires in cytomegalovirus infection (dated by TCRdb to about 2019). Regarding the complete study: Alongside well-studied HLA-B-restricted epitopes, the peptide stimulations were aimed at recently identified HLA-C-restricted CMV epitopes, whose presentation resists viral immunomodulation. Donor HLA type was relevant to the analysis, because carriage of CMV infection together with the matching HLA type was indicated by public TCR beta signatures.

Findings and caveats that apply to the study as a whole: In both this cohort and an independent roughly 330-donor cohort, the cumulative frequency of public TCR beta family members distinguished carriers of CMV infection plus the relevant HLA type. The ex vivo response was dominated by HLA-C-restricted CMV-specific TCR beta clonotypes, which also provided the single most frequent clonotype in two of eight donors.

What the treatment or condition label conveys for this sample: in vitro stimulation with specific CMV peptide epitopes to enrich CMV-specific T cells. This clonotype was seen only a few times. Its antigen is not yet known. No quality values exist for individual bases; no much larger clone is one base distant. Sequenced using an Illumina HiSeq 1500. The public reads were reanalyzed by TCRdb: fastp trimming at Q25, MiXCR alignment, in-frame beta chains only. Entries are consolidated by CDR3 protein sequence, retaining the most common genes and DNA. The sample table records hundreds of thousands of distinct CDR3 sequences; approximately 42% of these occur just once. The ten largest clonotypes hold about 41% of the sample. Reading the germline V gene (reference sequence) gives CDR1 SGHAT and CDR2 FQDESV. A distance of 10 bases separates the germline ends of V and J, which lose 5 bases and 3 bases respectively. From cysteine to phenylalanine, the CDR3 is 14 amino acids long. Here the CDR3 DNA is all that survives: 42 bases in frame from base 1.

The sequence joins TRBV11-1 to TRBJ2-2; no D segment can be confidently identified. The receptor comes from a human donor in good health (CMV status not recorded). Some clones in this sample may be carry-over from other donors' samples. Specimen: cultured PBMCs, collected from culture after CMV antigen stimulation. The sequenced DNA: TGTGCCAGCAGCGGAGCAGTAGACACCGGGGAGCTGTTTTTT. Its translation reads: CASSGAVDTGELFF.